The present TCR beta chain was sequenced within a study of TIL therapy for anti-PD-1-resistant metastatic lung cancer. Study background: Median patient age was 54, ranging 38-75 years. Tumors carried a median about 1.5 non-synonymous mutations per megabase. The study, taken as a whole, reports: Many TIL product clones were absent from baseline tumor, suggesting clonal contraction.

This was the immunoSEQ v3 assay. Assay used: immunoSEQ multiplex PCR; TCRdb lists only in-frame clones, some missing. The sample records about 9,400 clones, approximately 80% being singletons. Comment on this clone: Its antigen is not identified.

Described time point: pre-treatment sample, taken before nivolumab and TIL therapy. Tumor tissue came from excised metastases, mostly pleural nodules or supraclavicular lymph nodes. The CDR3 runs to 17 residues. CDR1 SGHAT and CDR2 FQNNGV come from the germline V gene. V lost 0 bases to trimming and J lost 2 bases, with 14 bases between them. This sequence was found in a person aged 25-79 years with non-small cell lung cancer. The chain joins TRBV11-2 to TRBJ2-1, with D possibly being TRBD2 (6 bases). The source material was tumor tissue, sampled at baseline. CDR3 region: CASSLEASVDTYNEQFF. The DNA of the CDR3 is TGTGCCAGCAGCTTAGAGGCTAGCGTGGATACCTACAATGAGCAGTTCTTC.